These 17 T cell receptor beta chains came from one sample sequenced in a study of T cell repertoires in cytomegalovirus infection. MiXCR, run by TCRdb on the reads, gives a single entry per CDR3 protein. The sample carries some 590,000 distinct CDR3 sequences, around 40% recorded once. The antigens of these receptors remain unknown. The sample here was cultured PBMCs, taken from culture after CMV antigen stimulation. The receptors derive from a human donor in good health (CMV status not recorded). Some clones in this sample may be carry-over from other donors' samples.

Concerning this clonotype: A read error may produce the germline difference seen at one junction end. This chain connects TRBV5-4 to TRBJ1-1, with 7 nucleotides matching TRBD1. The CDR3 has 15 residues. In germline, CDR1 is SGHNT, CDR2 YYREEE (reference sequence). In nucleotides, the CDR3 is TGTGCCAGCAGTTTGGGAGACAGGGTAAGGGGTGAAGCTTTCTTT. It encodes CASSLGDRVRGEAFF.

The chain couples TRBV20-1 to TRBJ2-2; 7 bases line up with TRBD1. Germline V gives CDR1 DFQATT, CDR2 SNEGSKA (reference sequence). The trim removed 1 base at V and 3 bases at J, leaving 5 bases unmatched. CDR3 length: 15 amino acids. CDR3: CSARARTGHTGELFF. CDR3 DNA sequence: TGCAGTGCTAGAGCCCGGACAGGACACACCGGGGAGCTGTTTTTT.

This clonotype occurred a few times. This chain uses TRBV10-3 with TRBJ1-2; tentatively, D is TRBD1 (5 bases). CDR3 length equals 13 residues. Germline CDR1 is ENHRY and CDR2 is SYGVKD. The V and J ends lost 10 bases and 4 bases respectively, with 16 bases between them. The CDR3 here is CATQGVGSYGYTF. In DNA, the CDR3 is TGTGCCACCCAGGGTGTGGGGTCCTATGGCTACACCTTC.

The J gene is TRBJ1-6, the V gene TRBV7-4; D is unresolved. The CDR3 is made up of 14 amino acids. V lost 6 bases, J lost 4 bases, and 10 bases lay in between. The germline CDR1 and CDR2 sequences are SGHVT and SQSDAQ. CDR3 sequence: CASSLTEYNSPLHF. Here the CDR3 DNA reads TGTGCCAGCAGTCTAACGGAGTATAATTCACCCCTCCACTTT.

There are a few counts of this clonotype. The V gene is TRBV14, the J gene TRBJ1-6; 7 nucleotides match TRBD1. Germline V gene lookup returns CDR1 SGHDN and CDR2 FVKESK. J was trimmed by 9 bases and V by 0 bases; bases with no gene match: 14. The CDR3 loop spans 18 amino acids. CDR3: CASSQDFHQQGFSSPLHF. The CDR3 DNA reads TGTGCCAGCAGCCAAGATTTCCACCAACAGGGGTTTAGTTCACCCCTCCACTTT.

The rearrangement uses TRBV12-3 or TRBV12-4 and TRBJ2-5; D ambiguous. The V end was cut by 5 bases, the J end by 5 bases, with 15 bases between. The CDR3 loop spans 14 amino acids. Here the CDR3 DNA reads TGTGCCAGCAGTCCCGCCCGCGGCCTGGAGACCCAGTACTTC. Protein sequence: CASSPARGLETQYF.

This chain uses TRBV7-4 with TRBJ1-6, with a weak D call TRBD1 (5 bases). Trimming cost V 2 bases and J 9 bases, with 20 bases left between them. CDR1 SGHVT and CDR2 SQSDAQ come from the germline V gene. CDR3 length: 17 residues. The CDR3 DNA is TGTGCCAGCAGCTTATTCGGGAGGGGCGCGACCTTTTCACCCCTCCACTTT. Its protein product is CASSLFGRGATFSPLHF.

The gene calls are TRBV7-6 and TRBJ2-5; weak D call: TRBD1 (6 bases). Germline V gene data show CDR1 as SGHVS and CDR2 as FNYEAQ. CDR3 length equals 15 residues. V lost 2 bases to trimming and J lost 3 bases, with 13 bases between them. In DNA form, the CDR3 reads TGTGCCAGCAGCTTACGGCCCAGGGGAGAAGAGACCCAGTACTTC. Translating it yields CASSLRPRGEETQYF.

The CDR3 DNA follows: TGTGCCAGCAGTTATTGTCCGGACCCAACCCAGTACTTC. Protein sequence: CASSYCPDPTQYF. V is TRBV6-9 and J is TRBJ2-5, with D hard to call. Trimming cost V 1 base and J 8 bases, with 11 bases left between them. The CDR3 length is 13 residues. CDR1 and CDR2 (germline): MNHGY, SVAAGI.

This clonotype was detected only a few times. The chain has TRBV12-3 or TRBV12-4 and TRBJ2-5, with unresolved D. The CDR3 covers 14 residues. V lost 5 bases, J lost 6 bases, and 16 bases lay in between. CDR3 in amino acids: CASSTLGRTKTQYF. The CDR3, as DNA: TGTGCCAGCAGTACCTTGGGTAGAACAAAGACCCAGTACTTC.

This clonotype was found a few times. The J gene is TRBJ1-1, the V gene TRBV7-2; TRBD1 agrees at 11 bases. The CDR3 is 13 residues long. The ends lost 1 base at V and 10 bases at J; junction bases unmatched: 2. Germline V gene data show CDR1 as SGHTA and CDR2 as FQGNSA. CDR3 coding DNA: TGTGCCAGCAGCTTAGGGGGACAGGGGGGAGCTTTCTTT. This sequence encodes CASSLGGQGGAFF.

The genes are TRBV18 and TRBJ1-5; D gene uncertain. The V end lost 3 bases, the J end lost 6 bases, and 15 bases lay between the germline ends. Germline assignment: CDR1 KGHSH and CDR2 LQKENI. This CDR3 has 15 amino acids. The CDR3 sequence is CASSPQSTLAQPQHF. The CDR3 DNA sequence: TGTGCCAGCTCACCTCAAAGCACCCTAGCTCAGCCCCAGCATTTT.

Comment on this clonotype: A read error may produce the germline difference seen at one junction end. The chain couples TRBV12-3 or TRBV12-4 to TRBJ1-3; no clear D gene. The length of the CDR3 is 15 residues. The CDR3 coding sequence is TGTGCCAGCAGTACTATATCCAGCTCTGGAAACACCATATCTTTT. Protein product: CASSTISSSGNTISF.

The chain couples TRBV2 to TRBJ2-1; 7 nucleotides agree with TRBD2. CDR3 size: 13 residues. Trimming at V came to 8 bases and at J to 10 bases, leaving 11 bases not matched to a gene. Germline V gene sequence: CDR1 SNHLY, CDR2 FYNNEI. Here the CDR3 DNA reads TGTGCCAGCGGATCAGCGGGGTATGCGGAGCAGTTCTTC. It yields the protein CASGSAGYAEQFF.

The chain is built from TRBV4-1 and TRBJ1-2; no clear D. The length of the CDR3 is 14 residues. V dropped 0 bases and J dropped 3 bases, with 8 bases sitting between them. Germline CDR1 MGHRA, CDR2 YSYEKL. In DNA form, the CDR3 reads TGCGCCAGCAGCCAAGATTTCGCGGACTATGGCTACACCTTC. Its protein is CASSQDFADYGYTF.

This chain uses TRBV5-1 with TRBJ1-6, with 10 bases that match TRBD1. The length of the CDR3 is 16 residues. Germline CDR1 reads SGHRS; CDR2 reads YFSETQ. With V trimmed by 3 bases and J by 9 bases, 9 bases remained unmatched. DNA for the CDR3: TGCGCCAGCAGCTCGTCGGGACAGGGGTCCTTTTCACCCCTCCACTTT. Its protein is CASSSSGQGSFSPLHF. Combining the CDR3 with reference TRBV5-1 and TRBJ1-6 gives the whole variable domain KAGVTQTPRYLIKTRGQQVTLSCSPISGHRSVSWYQQTPGQGLQFLFEYFSETQRNKGNFPGRFSGRQFSNSRSEMNVSTLELGDSALYLCASSSSGQGSFSPLHFGNGTRLTVT.

This clonotype showed up just a few times. This chain links TRBV5-1 with TRBJ2-7, with a possible D match to TRBD1 (5 bases). This CDR3 is 14 amino acids long. Germline-derived CDR1 and CDR2 are SGHRS and YFSETQ. Trimming shortened V by 5 bases and J by 5 bases, and 17 bases separated the two germline ends. DNA of the CDR3: TGCGCCAGCAGGTCTACACAGGACACCCACGAGCAGTACTTC. It translates to CASRSTQDTHEQYF.